One and the same sample provided the 25 T cell receptor beta chains below, sequenced in a study of identical twins. A single record per CDR3 protein comes from TCRdb applying MiXCR to the 5' RACE reads. The profile shows 400,000 to 550,000 distinct CDR3 sequences, approximately 24% of them singletons. This sample was shared with a second study, whose subject was T cells expressing NK-cell markers.

Sequenced sample: CD4+ T cells sorted from blood. The receptors originated from a woman aged 18-29 years in good health.

The gene calls are TRBV5-6 and TRBJ2-3, with D unresolved. Trimming removed 0 bases from V and 0 bases from J, with 11 bases in between. CDR1 is SGHDT and CDR2 is YYEEEE in the germline V gene. The CDR3 contains 16 residues. The CDR3 nucleotides are TGTGCCAGCAGCTTGGAGGGTATGACTAGCACAGATACGCAGTATTTT. It is translated as CASSLEGMTSTDTQYF.

This clonotype turned up a few times. The chain uses TRBV9 and TRBJ2-1; 9 bases are a match to TRBD2. From germline, CDR1 is SGDLS and CDR2 YYNGEE. The CDR3 runs 15 residues. The junction had 6 bases not matched to a gene; V was cut back by 4 bases and J by 4 bases. CDR3 sequence: CASSPAGGQYNEQFF. The CDR3 DNA is TGTGCCAGCAGCCCGGCGGGGGGGCAGTACAATGAGCAGTTCTTC. The variable domain in full, completed from reference TRBV9 and TRBJ2-1, reads DSGVTQTPKHLITATGQRVTLRCSPRSGDLSVYWYQQSLDQGLQFLIQYYNGEERAKGNILERFSAQQFPDLHSELNLSSLELGDSALYFCASSPAGGQYNEQFFGPGTRLTVL.

V gene TRBV14 combines with J gene TRBJ1-1, with TRBD1 as a possible D gene (5 bases). V lost 3 bases and J lost 3, with 8 bases in between. Germline CDR1 and CDR2: SGHDN and FVKESK. CDR3 size: 13 residues. CDR3 sequence: CASSQGPYTEAFF. CDR3 sequence (DNA): TGTGCCAGCAGCCAGGGGCCCTACACTGAAGCTTTCTTT.

This chain connects TRBV27 to TRBJ2-1; the D gene is possibly TRBD2 (6 bases). Germline V gene sequence: CDR1 MNHEY, CDR2 SMNVEV (reference sequence). With 4 bases removed from V and 10 bases from J, the gap between germline ends came to 14 bases. This CDR3 is built from 13 residues. The CDR3 loop reads CASSSNWEEEQFF. DNA for the CDR3: TGTGCCAGCAGTTCAAACTGGGAGGAGGAGCAGTTCTTC.

V is TRBV7-2 and J is TRBJ2-7; the match to TRBD2 covers 13 bases. The V gene's germline CDR1 is SGHTA and CDR2 FQGNSA. With V trimmed by 4 bases and J by 5 bases, 11 bases remained unmatched. The CDR3 is 17 residues long. The CDR3 bases are TGTGCCAGCAGCTCCCAAAGGACTAGCGGGAGAGTCAACGAGCAGTACTTC. Encoded protein: CASSSQRTSGRVNEQYF. The variable domain in full, completed from reference TRBV7-2 and TRBJ2-7, reads GAGVSQSPSNKVTEKGKDVELRCDPISGHTALYWYRQSLGQGLEFLIYFQGNSAPDKSGLPSDRFSAERTGGSVSTLTIQRTQQEDSAVYLCASSSQRTSGRVNEQYFGPGTRLTVT.

The V gene is TRBV7-9, the J gene TRBJ2-7; D may be TRBD2 (6 bases). The germline V gene encodes CDR1 SEHNR and CDR2 FQNEAQ (reference sequence). Between the trimmed V and J ends, which lost 5 bases and 6 bases, there was a span of 11 bases. There are 12 residues in the CDR3. The CDR3 spells CASSRGLTEQYF. CDR3 nucleotides: TGTGCCAGCAGCCGGGGGTTAACCGAGCAGTACTTC. The whole variable domain, remainder taken from reference TRBV7-9 and TRBJ2-7, is DTGVSQNPRHKITKRGQNVTFRCDPISEHNRLYWYRQTLGQGPEFLTYFQNEAQLEKSRLLSDRFSAERPKGSFSTLEIQRTEQGDSAMYLCASSRGLTEQYFGPGTRLTVT.

The chain links TRBV7-9 to TRBJ2-6; D might be TRBD1 (6 bases). This CDR3 is 17 amino acids long. Per the germline V gene, CDR1 is SEHNR and CDR2 is FQNEAQ (reference sequence). V lost 3 bases and J 2 bases, leaving 14 bases between the germline ends. The CDR3 nucleotides are TGTGCCAGCAGCTTCTGGGGGCCCGATGCTGGGGCCAACGTCCTGACTTTC. Its translation is CASSFWGPDAGANVLTF.

The chain links TRBV6-2 or TRBV6-3 to TRBJ2-1; the D call may be TRBD1 or TRBD2 (6 bases each). Per germline, CDR1 MNHEY and CDR2 SVGEGT. Trimming stripped 8 bases from V and 0 bases from J, with 14 bases between. This CDR3 has 15 amino acids. The CDR3 coding sequence is TGTGCCAGCCTTCTCGAGGGGGGCTCCTACAATGAGCAGTTCTTC. Its translation: CASLLEGGSYNEQFF.

The rearrangement links TRBV5-1 to TRBJ2-1, with D unresolved. The germline V and J ends were trimmed by 4 bases and 5 bases, with 10 bases remaining between them. The CDR3 sequence is 13 residues long. CDR1 SGHRS and CDR2 YFSETQ come from the germline V gene. The CDR3 region has the DNA TGCGCCAGCAGCCGGGCCGAGAACAATGAGCAGTTCTTC. Translation gives CASSRAENNEQFF. Drawing the rest from reference TRBV5-1 and TRBJ2-1, the complete variable domain is KAGVTQTPRYLIKTRGQQVTLSCSPISGHRSVSWYQQTPGQGLQFLFEYFSETQRNKGNFPGRFSGRQFSNSRSEMNVSTLELGDSALYLCASSRAENNEQFFGPGTRLTVL.

The chain joins TRBV29-1 to TRBJ2-3; 11 bases fit TRBD2. Germline values: CDR1 SQVTM, CDR2 ANQGSEA. J gave up 2 bases and V 5 bases, and 6 bases lay outside the gene matches. The CDR3 is made up of 15 amino acids. The CDR3 nucleotides are TGCAGCGTTAACACGGGACTAGCGGTCACAGATACGCAGTATTTT. Translated, it gives CSVNTGLAVTDTQYF.

There are a few counts of this clonotype. The chain combines TRBV2 with TRBJ1-2; maybe TRBD1 (6 bases). The CDR3 loop spans 14 amino acids. The germline V and J ends were trimmed by 3 bases and 3 bases, with 11 bases remaining between them. In germline, CDR1 is SNHLY, CDR2 FYNNEI. CDR3 amino acids: CASSDRDTYYGYTF. CDR3 coding DNA: TGTGCCAGCAGTGACCGGGACACCTACTATGGCTACACCTTC.

V is TRBV7-9 and J is TRBJ2-3; 7 bases align to TRBD1. The CDR3 loop spans 17 amino acids. Germline loops: CDR1 SEHNR, CDR2 FQNEAQ (reference sequence). V dropped 3 bases and J dropped 0; count of bases not matched to a gene: 9. CDR3 DNA sequence: TGTGCCAGCAGCTTCCTTAAGAGACAGGGAAGCACAGATACGCAGTATTTT. Translating it yields CASSFLKRQGSTDTQYF.

This sequence joins TRBV20-1 and TRBJ2-2; 11 nucleotides agree with TRBD2. V dropped 5 bases and J dropped 5; count of bases not matched to a gene: 10. The CDR3 has 16 residues. Germline loops: CDR1 DFQATT, CDR2 SNEGSKA (reference sequence). The CDR3 DNA sequence: TGCAGTGCTCCTCTAGCGGGGGGCTCCGGTACCGGGGAGCTGTTTTTT. Translating it yields CSAPLAGGSGTGELFF.

This sequence joins TRBV20-1 and TRBJ2-1; 13 nucleotides agree with TRBD2. The CDR3 length is 14 residues. The germline V gene has CDR1 DFQATT and CDR2 SNEGSKA (reference sequence). The J segment lost 7 bases and the V segment lost 5 bases, leaving 5 bases of the junction unmatched. The CDR3 sequence is CSAWGLAGTNEQFF. The CDR3 DNA reads as TGCAGTGCTTGGGGACTAGCGGGGACAAATGAGCAGTTCTTC.

This clonotype was picked up a small number of times. The chain couples TRBV6-2 or TRBV6-3 to TRBJ2-1, with TRBD2 identical over 9 bases. The CDR3 spans 15 residues. J was trimmed by 10 bases and V by 2 bases; bases with no gene match: 9. Per the germline V gene, CDR1 is MNHEY and CDR2 is SVGEGT. CDR3 loop: CASSYRARGGHEQFF. The DNA for the CDR3 is TGTGCCAGCAGTTACAGGGCGCGGGGGGGCCACGAGCAGTTCTTC.

This clonotype was detected a few times. The genes are TRBV9 and TRBJ2-2; tentatively, D is TRBD1 (5 bases). With 4 bases removed from V and 1 base from J, the gap between germline ends came to 14 bases. CDR1 is SGDLS, CDR2 YYNGEE, per germline. This CDR3 is built from 16 residues. The CDR3 loop is CASSQRGFGNTGELFF. CDR3 nucleotides: TGTGCCAGCAGCCAAAGGGGTTTTGGGAACACCGGGGAGCTGTTTTTT.

The chain has TRBV10-3 and TRBJ1-2; TRBD1 is a possible D gene (5 bases). Trimming removed 0 bases at V and 7 bases at J, with 18 bases between. The CDR3 sequence is 16 residues long. Germline lookup yields CDR1 ENHRY and CDR2 SYGVKD. The CDR3 DNA sequence: TGTGCCATCAGTGAGTCCGACGACAGCCCGGCGAGTGGCTACACCTTC. This codes for CAISESDDSPASGYTF.

This clonotype was found a few times. This sequence joins TRBV6-1 and TRBJ1-3; D unresolved. Germline CDR1 MNHNS, CDR2 SASEGT. V lost 5 bases, J lost 1 base, and 6 bases lay in between. The CDR3 extends over 13 amino acids. CDR3 loop: CASSQSSGNTIYF. DNA for the CDR3: TGTGCCAGCAGTCAGAGTTCTGGAAACACCATATATTTT.

This clonotype was detected only a few times. The V gene is TRBV20-1, the J gene TRBJ2-1; weak D call: TRBD2 (7 bases). CDR1 DFQATT and CDR2 SNEGSKA come from the germline V gene (reference sequence). This CDR3 has 14 amino acids. V was shortened by 3 bases and J by 3 bases, with 12 bases between the two germline ends. The DNA for the CDR3 is TGCAGTGCTAGTCGGGGGGCCTACTACAATGAGCAGTTCTTC. Translated, it gives CSASRGAYYNEQFF.

In this sample, this clonotype turned up a few times. This rearrangement joins TRBV9 to TRBJ1-1, with D perhaps TRBD1 (6 bases). Germline CDR1 is SGDLS and CDR2 is YYNGEE. V shed 5 bases and J shed 8 bases, with 10 bases lying between them. The CDR3 is 11 residues long. CDR3 DNA sequence: TGTGCCAGCAGGGGAGGGGGAGAAGCTTTCTTT. Protein sequence: CASRGGGEAFF.

This clonotype was seen more than once but under ten times. V is TRBV12-3 or TRBV12-4 and J is TRBJ2-3, with D tentatively TRBD1 or TRBD2 (6 bases each). Trimming pared 3 bases from V and 1 base from J, leaving 20 bases between. The CDR3 totals 18 residues. The CDR3 nucleotides read TGTGCCAGCAGTTTCCGCCTGATCAGGGGAGGCGGCACAGATACGCAGTATTTT. This encodes CASSFRLIRGGGTDTQYF.

The J gene is TRBJ1-3, the V gene TRBV12-3 or TRBV12-4; weak D call: TRBD1 (6 bases). V lost 3 bases and J lost 7, with 13 bases in between. CDR3 length: 14 residues. The chain's CDR3 is CASSLYGQGNTIYF. The CDR3 DNA follows: TGTGCCAGCAGTTTGTATGGTCAGGGGAACACCATATATTTT.

The gene calls are TRBV10-3 and TRBJ2-7; TRBD2 matches 8 bases. With 7 bases clipped from V and 3 bases from J, the junction kept 11 bases outside the gene matches. The CDR3 has 15 amino acids. Per the germline V gene, CDR1 is ENHRY and CDR2 is SYGVKD. The CDR3 sequence is CAIKVSGSNDYEQYF. CDR3 bases: TGTGCCATCAAAGTAAGCGGGAGTAACGACTACGAGCAGTACTTC.

The V gene is TRBV7-6, the J gene TRBJ2-7; TRBD2 matches 10 bases. V was clipped by 0 bases and J by 2 bases; unmatched bases: 10. The CDR3 totals 18 residues. Germline lookup yields CDR1 SGHVS and CDR2 FNYEAQ. As DNA, the CDR3 is TGTGCCAGCAGCTTAGCACCCCCTACTAGCGGGGTCACCTACGAGCAGTACTTC. Translated, it gives CASSLAPPTSGVTYEQYF. Using reference TRBV7-6 and TRBJ2-7 for the parts outside the CDR3, the full variable domain is GAGVSQSPRYKVTKRGQDVALRCDPISGHVSLYWYRQALGQGPEFLTYFNYEAQQDKSGLPNDRFSAERPEGSISTLTIQRTEQRDSAMYRCASSLAPPTSGVTYEQYFGPGTRLTVT.

This chain uses TRBV20-1 with TRBJ2-5, with D possibly TRBD2 on 6 matching bases. The CDR3 loop spans 14 amino acids. V gave up 1 base and J gave up 3 bases, with 12 bases separating them. Germline V lookup: CDR1 DFQATT, CDR2 SNEGSKA (reference sequence). Here the CDR3 reads CSARGWGLEETQYF. The CDR3 coding sequence is TGCAGTGCTAGAGGTTGGGGACTTGAAGAGACCCAGTACTTC.